This TCR beta chain is from a study of T cell clonality in common variable immunodeficiency. Study results and caveats: CVID subjects shared fewer TCRbeta clones than healthy controls did. In common variable immunodeficiency, TCR beta chains reportedly carried fewer deletions and N-nucleotide insertions.

Germline V CDR1 and CDR2: MNHEY, SVGEGT. This CDR3 has 16 amino acids. Trimming removed 1 base from V and 0 bases from J, with 9 bases in between. This clone was detected ten times or more. What it binds is unknown. The sequenced fragment ends 3 residues before the CDR3 boundary, so the rest is inferred from the germline J gene. Measured with immunoSEQ multiplex PCR; TCRdb has only the in-frame clones, and not every one. The sample yields about 81,000 clones, without any singletons. The chain joins TRBV6-2 or TRBV6-3 to TRBJ2-2; the D gene is possibly TRBD1 (6 bases). The origin of this receptor is a person aged 18-70 years in good health. Sequencing was carried out using peripheral blood mononuclear cells. Partial CDR3 DNA: TGTGCCAGCAGTTACTGGGCAGGGGCGAACACCGGGGAG. It encodes CASSYWAGANTGE. The full CDR3 is CASSYWAGANTGELFF.